Below are 16 T cell receptor beta chains sequenced from a single sample in a study of metastatic and nonmetastatic thyroid tumors. TCRdb re-analyzed the PCR reads through MiXCR. The sample has approximately 16,000 clones; around 36% are singletons. There were no patients who had received any treatment before thyroid surgery. The sequenced sample consisted of tumor tissue. These receptors were taken from a female donor with papillary thyroid cancer or a benign thyroid nodule (not recorded which). Some clones in this sample may be carry-over from other donors' samples.

Within the sample, this clone is large (0.1 to 1%). The V and J genes are TRBV19 and TRBJ2-7; either TRBD1 or TRBD2 may fit D (5 bases each). The germline CDR1 and CDR2 sequences are LNHDA and SQIVND (reference sequence). The CDR3 contains 16 residues. The CDR3 spells CATDWDPIRLPYEQYF. The CDR3 DNA is TGTGCAACCGACTGGGACCCAATCAGATTACCCTACGAGCAGTACTTC.

The chain links TRBV6-1 to TRBJ1-6; D call uncertain. The CDR3 sequence is 13 residues long. From germline, CDR1 is MNHNS and CDR2 SASEGT. V lost 6 bases and J 7 bases, leaving 10 bases between the germline ends. The CDR3 DNA is TGTGCCAGCAGAGACAAGTCGAATTCACCCCTCCACTTT. Residues: CASRDKSNSPLHF.

This clone was seen only a few times. The chain combines TRBV6-1 with TRBJ1-2, with TRBD1 matching 10 bases. There are 15 residues in the CDR3. Germline V gene lookup returns CDR1 MNHNS and CDR2 SASEGT. After removal of 6 bases from V and 3 bases from J, the junction contained 7 bases not matched to a gene. The CDR3 region is CASRRDRGRDYGYTF. The CDR3 region has the DNA TGTGCCAGCAGGCGAGACAGGGGGCGGGACTATGGCTACACCTTC.

The CDR3 DNA follows: TGCGCCAGCAGCTTGGCCCTGACTAGCGGGAGAGTCACCGGGGAGCTGTTTTTT. Amino acids: CASSLALTSGRVTGELFF. The V call is TRBV5-1, the J call TRBJ2-2; 12 nucleotides align to TRBD2. The germline V gene has CDR1 SGHRS and CDR2 YFSETQ. With 0 bases clipped from V and 4 bases from J, the junction kept 7 bases outside the gene matches. The CDR3 sequence is 18 residues long.

The rearrangement joins TRBV19 to TRBJ2-3; D perhaps matches TRBD2 (6 bases). V gave up 0 bases and J gave up 0 bases, with 13 bases separating them. Germline CDR1 LNHDA, CDR2 SQIVND (reference sequence). This CDR3 region has 17 residues. CDR3 DNA sequence: TGTGCCAGTAGTATAGATGGGACCGGGACTAGCACAGATACGCAGTATTTT. This gives the protein CASSIDGTGTSTDTQYF.

This chain connects TRBV7-8 to TRBJ1-1; D not resolved. Germline V gene data show CDR1 as SGHVS and CDR2 as FQNEAQ. V lost 3 bases, J lost 3 bases, and 5 bases lay in between. This CDR3 has 12 amino acids. CDR3 bases: TGTGCCAGCAGCTTGGGGTACACTGAAGCTTTCTTT. Its protein product is CASSLGYTEAFF. The entire variable domain, with the rest obtained from reference TRBV7-8 and TRBJ1-1, is as follows: GAGVSQSPRYKVAKRGQDVALRCDPISGHVSLFWYQQALGQGPEFLTYFQNEAQLDKSGLPSDRFFAERPEGSVSTLKIQRTQQEDSAVYLCASSLGYTEAFFGQGTRLTVV.

The chain is built from TRBV6-1 and TRBJ1-1; D uncertain. Germline-derived CDR1 and CDR2 are MNHNS and SASEGT. This CDR3 has 14 amino acids. Trimming took off 7 bases at V and 0 bases at J, with 12 bases between the two ends. CDR3 amino acids: CASKNAGLNTEAFF. CDR3 nucleotide sequence: TGTGCCAGCAAAAACGCTGGGTTGAACACTGAAGCTTTCTTT.

This clone counts as medium-sized. The rearrangement links TRBV6-1 to TRBJ1-1; no clear D. CDR3 length: 13 amino acids. Germline-derived CDR1 and CDR2 are MNHNS and SASEGT. With 5 bases removed from V and 7 bases from J, the gap between germline ends came to 14 bases. This CDR3 is CASSYDGASEAFF. The CDR3, as DNA: TGTGCCAGCAGTTATGACGGAGCCAGTGAAGCTTTCTTT.

This clone qualifies as medium-sized. This rearrangement joins TRBV4-2 to TRBJ1-4, with 9 bases aligning to TRBD1. CDR3 length equals 14 residues. Germline V lookup: CDR1 LGHNA, CDR2 YNFKEQ. J gave up 3 bases and V 4 bases, and 0 bases lay outside the gene matches. The CDR3 bases are TGTGCCAGCAGCCGGGACAGGGCTAATGAAAAACTGTTTTTT. Amino acids: CASSRDRANEKLFF.

This clone has only one observation. The V call is TRBV7-9, the J call TRBJ2-1; 7 bases agree with TRBD2. This CDR3 region has 14 residues. Trimming at V came to 3 bases and at J to 3 bases, leaving 2 bases not matched to a gene. CDR1 is SEHNR, CDR2 FQNEAQ, per germline (reference sequence). CDR3 protein: CASSLGGSYNEQFF. The CDR3 DNA follows: TGTGCCAGCAGCTTGGGGGGGAGCTACAATGAGCAGTTCTTC.

The rearrangement uses TRBV20-1 and TRBJ1-1; D remains unclear. Germline V gene sequence: CDR1 DFQATT, CDR2 SNEGSKA (reference sequence). This CDR3 contains 13 residues. Between the trimmed V and J ends, which lost 0 bases and 4 bases, there was a span of 9 bases. This CDR3 reads CSARDLISTEAFF. CDR3 in DNA: TGCAGTGCTAGAGACCTGATAAGCACTGAAGCTTTCTTT.

The CDR3 here is CSARNHLLGGRGEQYF. The CDR3 nucleotides read TGCAGTGCTAGAAACCACCTATTGGGGGGCCGCGGCGAGCAGTACTTC. The chain couples TRBV20-1 to TRBJ2-7; D tentatively fits TRBD1 or TRBD2 (6 bases each). The CDR3 loop spans 16 amino acids. The germline gives CDR1 DFQATT, CDR2 SNEGSKA (reference sequence). Trimming took 2 bases from V and 6 from J, leaving 23 bases between them.

This clone rates as medium-sized (0.01 to 0.1%). The V gene is TRBV6-1, the J gene TRBJ2-5, with 12 nucleotides matching TRBD1. CDR1 is MNHNS, CDR2 SASEGT, per germline. V was pared by 6 bases and J by 5 bases, with 7 bases of the junction left unmatched. CDR3 size: 15 residues. The CDR3 region is CASSGRDRGQETQYF. DNA for the CDR3: TGTGCCAGCAGCGGCCGGGACAGGGGGCAGGAGACCCAGTACTTC.

This clone was observed many times. The rearrangement joins TRBV2 to TRBJ2-7, with TRBD1 identical over 9 bases. The germline V gene encodes CDR1 SNHLY and CDR2 FYNNEI. CDR3 size: 13 residues. Losses at the gene ends were 6 bases for V and 7 bases for J; bases not matched to a gene: 7. This chain's CDR3 is CASRPQGAGEQYF. The CDR3 DNA sequence: TGTGCCAGCAGACCACAGGGGGCGGGGGAGCAGTACTTC.

This clone turned up a few times. CDR3 residues: CASSDGTGGTDTQYF. The CDR3 DNA reads as TGTGCCAGCAGTGACGGGACAGGGGGCACAGATACGCAGTATTTT. V usage is TRBV6-1 and J usage is TRBJ2-3, with 10 nucleotides matching TRBD1. The CDR3 has 15 amino acids. The J segment lost 1 base and the V segment lost 3 bases, leaving 1 base of the junction unmatched. Per the germline V gene, CDR1 is MNHNS and CDR2 is SASEGT.

This clone was seen a handful of times. The chain carries TRBV28 and TRBJ2-7, with D maybe TRBD2 (5 bases). This CDR3 comprises 13 residues. CDR1 and CDR2 from the germline V gene are MDHEN and SYDVKM. Trimming stripped 1 base from V and 4 bases from J, with 8 bases between. CDR3 residues: CASSLSLAYEQYF. CDR3 sequence (DNA): TGTGCCAGCAGTTTATCCCTAGCTTACGAGCAGTACTTC.